The clone carrying this TCR beta chain was observed many times. The antigen remains unidentified. Naive CD8 T cells were sorted as CD8+CD4-CCR7+CD45RA+. Using its own MiXCR run on the PCR reads, TCRdb lists one record per CDR3 protein. This sample has under 350,000 distinct CDR3 sequences; roughly 24% occur once, and the top ten carry about 0.73%. This record comes from a study of molecular identifiers for immune sequencing clone quantification. Turning to the study itself: In the replicates, RNA derived from approximately 20,000 or 100,000 naive CD8 cells was divided into five parts, and four were sequenced. Study-wide results and caveats: Researchers reportedly could pick up spiked Jurkat TCR RNA from one cell mixed into about 970,000 naive cells. Clones carrying above 20 RNA copies accounted for over 99% of effector molecules, under 1% in naive cells.

Germline V gene data show CDR1 as SGHNT and CDR2 as YYREEE (reference sequence). This CDR3 is 14 amino acids long. Trimming took 1 base from V and 1 from J, leaving 9 bases between them. This sequence was found in a human donor in good health. Some libraries in this study had Jurkat cell RNA spiked in. The sample was naive CD8+ T cells from blood, with Jurkat cell RNA spiked in. Subset denoted: FACS-sorted CD8+CD4-CCR7+CD45RA+ naive T cells. The chain couples TRBV5-4 to TRBJ2-7; TRBD1 is a possible D gene (5 bases). The chain's CDR3 is CASSLTAGSYEQYF. In DNA, the CDR3 is TGTGCCAGCAGCTTGACGGCAGGGTCCTACGAGCAGTACTTC.